Listed below are T cell receptor beta chains from one sample, sequenced in a study of blood T cells in healthy people across ages. TCRdb used MiXCR to reprocess the 5' RACE reads, holding one entry per CDR3 protein. The sample carries roughly 2 million distinct CDR3 sequences, around 48% recorded once. Sequenced: blood. The receptor set was obtained from a woman between 40 and 50 years old in good health. CDR3s include the opening cysteine and the closing phenylalanine or tryptophan. D genes are given only for firm matches. Only part of the rows carry a size: once, few, many, or a class if the clone is expanded.

clone size: NA; V gene: TRBV18; D gene: NA; J gene: TRBJ1-1; CDR3 protein: CASSPDDSISTEAFF; CDR3 DNA: TGTGCCAGCTCACCAGACGACTCTATCAGCACTGAAGCTTTCTTT
clone size: NA; V gene: TRBV6-5; D gene: TRBD2; J gene: TRBJ2-4; CDR3 protein: CASRTLLGGAYVQYF; CDR3 DNA: TGTGCCAGCAGGACCCTCCTCGGGGGGGCCTACGTGCAGTACTTC
clone size: NA; V gene: TRBV5-4; D gene: NA; J gene: TRBJ2-1; CDR3 protein: CASSPRRGVAYNEQFF; CDR3 DNA: TGTGCCAGCAGCCCGAGAAGGGGGGTCGCCTACAATGAGCAGTTCTTC
clone size: NA; V gene: TRBV10-3; D gene: NA; J gene: TRBJ1-6; CDR3 protein: CAISRDGNSPLHF; CDR3 DNA: TGTGCCATCAGCCGGGACGGCAATTCACCCCTCCACTTT
clone size: NA; V gene: TRBV28; D gene: NA; J gene: TRBJ2-5; CDR3 protein: CASSFARTVRGGETQYF; CDR3 DNA: TGTGCCAGCAGTTTCGCCCGGACAGTTCGTGGAGGAGAGACCCAGTACTTC
clone size: NA; V gene: TRBV28; D gene: NA; J gene: TRBJ1-2; CDR3 protein: CASRAPSYGYTF; CDR3 DNA: TGTGCCAGCAGGGCACCCTCCTATGGCTACACCTTC
clone size: few; V gene: TRBV7-2; D gene: NA; J gene: TRBJ1-5; CDR3 protein: CASSLTPGYSNQPQHF; CDR3 DNA: TGTGCCAGCAGCTTGACGCCAGGGTATAGCAATCAGCCCCAGCATTTT
clone size: NA; V gene: TRBV20-1; D gene: TRBD2; J gene: TRBJ2-5; CDR3 protein: CSASWAGGIQETQYF; CDR3 DNA: TGCAGTGCTAGTTGGGCGGGAGGTATTCAAGAGACCCAGTACTTC
clone size: few; V gene: TRBV5-1; D gene: NA; J gene: TRBJ1-2; CDR3 protein: CASSSTAVGYGYTF; CDR3 DNA: TGCGCCAGCAGCTCGACAGCGGTCGGGTATGGCTACACCTTC
clone size: NA; V gene: TRBV7-2; D gene: NA; J gene: TRBJ1-2; CDR3 protein: CASSLGVEYGYTF; CDR3 DNA: TGTGCCAGCAGCTTAGGGGTGGAATATGGCTACACCTTC
clone size: NA; V gene: TRBV4-3; D gene: NA; J gene: TRBJ2-4; CDR3 protein: CASSQDVEGTIGKNIQYF; CDR3 DNA: TGCGCCAGCAGCCAAGATGTGGAAGGGACCATAGGCAAAAACATTCAGTACTTC